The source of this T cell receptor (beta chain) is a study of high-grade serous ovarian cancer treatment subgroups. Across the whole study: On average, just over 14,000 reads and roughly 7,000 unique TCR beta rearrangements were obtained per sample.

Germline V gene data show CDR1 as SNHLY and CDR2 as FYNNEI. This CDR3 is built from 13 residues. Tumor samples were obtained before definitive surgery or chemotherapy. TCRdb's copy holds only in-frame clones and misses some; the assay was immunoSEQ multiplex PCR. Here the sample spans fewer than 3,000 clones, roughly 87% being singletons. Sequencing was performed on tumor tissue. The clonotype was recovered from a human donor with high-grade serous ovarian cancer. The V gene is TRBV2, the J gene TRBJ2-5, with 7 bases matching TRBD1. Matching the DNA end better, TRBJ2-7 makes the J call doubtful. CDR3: CASAWDSYYEQYF. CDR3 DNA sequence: TGTGCCAGCGCCTGGGACAGCTACTACGAGCAGTACTTC.